This T cell receptor (beta chain) was observed in a study of T cell repertoires in cytomegalovirus infection. The germline V gene encodes CDR1 SNHLY and CDR2 FYNNEI. The CDR3 runs 16 residues. The V end was cut by 5 bases, the J end by 2 bases, with 17 bases between. TCRdb re-analysed the reads in MiXCR, keeping a single row per CDR3 protein. This table holds about half a million distinct CDR3 sequences, about 44% found once. With regard to this clonotype: Its target is unknown.

Findings of the study overall: Dominating the ex vivo response were HLA-C-restricted CMV-specific TCR beta clonotypes.

The source was cultured PBMCs, collected from culture after CMV antigen stimulation. The chain carries TRBV2 and TRBJ2-3; D tentatively reads TRBD1 or TRBD2 (5 bases each). The sequence was collected from a human donor in good health (CMV status not recorded). Some clones in this sample may be carry-over from other donors' samples. The CDR3 spells CASSTTGGRFTDTQYF. Written as DNA, the CDR3 is TGTGCCAGCAGTACCACAGGAGGCAGGTTCACAGATACGCAGTATTTT.